This TCR beta chain was retrieved from a study of T cell responses to AZD1222 COVID-19 vaccine. Comment on this clone: Antigen unknown.

From germline, CDR1 is SGHVS and CDR2 FQNEAQ. V lost 4 bases, J lost 6 bases, and 5 bases stayed unmatched. CDR3 size: 14 residues. Clones were read by immunoSEQ multiplex PCR, and TCRdb kept only the in-frame ones, dropping some. The sample lists around 140,000 clones; approximately 85% were seen once. Study-wide results and limits: Researchers took repertoire samples only after the peak T cell response had come. Most donors were white British, females outnumbered males, and clonal diversity was possibly underestimated. The number of AZD1222 recipients seropositive at baseline was only 5 to 7.

The sequencing here drew on peripheral blood, taken 28 days after the second dose of the MenACWY control vaccine. The clonotype originates from an adult who received the MenACWY meningococcal vaccine as a control. The rearrangement uses TRBV7-8 and TRBJ1-2; the match to TRBD1 covers 10 bases. The CDR3 bases are TGTGCCAGCAGCTGGGGACAGGGGAGTAATGGCTACACCTTC. This codes for CASSWGQGSNGYTF.